The 21 T cell receptor beta chains presented below share a single source sample, sequenced in a study of a mutant IDH1 vaccine in newly diagnosed glioma (dated by TCRdb to about 2021). These receptors' antigens are unknown. The library was obtained by the immunoSEQ multiplex PCR assay. TCRdb carries this immuneACCESS record with in-frame sequences only. Its versions omit some clonotypes, under half of them owing to an unresolved V gene in the studies checked, with the rest unexplained. This sample comprises about 11,000 clones, about four fifths of them detected only once. In total, the top ten clones hold 15% to 20% of the sample. Interpreted using the paper, the time point label stands for: week 47, end of study. A 20-mer mutant IDH1 peptide at 300 micrograms in Montanide made up each vaccine dose, which was injected subcutaneously together with topical imiquimod. Sequenced material: PBMCs, taken from a glioma patient whose treatment included an IDH1 peptide vaccine. The receptors derive from a man aged 25 to 40 with glioma.

The rearrangement joins TRBV2 to TRBJ1-1; no firm D call. Germline CDR1 SNHLY, CDR2 FYNNEI. This CDR3 is 13 amino acids long. The germline V and J ends were trimmed by 0 bases and 1 base, with 3 bases remaining between them. The CDR3: CASSEAANTEAFF. Written as DNA, the CDR3 is TGTGCCAGCAGTGAAGCGGCGAACACTGAAGCTTTCTTT.

The chain has TRBV2 and TRBJ2-3; D is uncertain. Germline loops: CDR1 SNHLY, CDR2 FYNNEI. This CDR3 has 14 residues. V was pared by 6 bases and J by 4 bases, with 14 bases between. The DNA of the CDR3 is TGTGCCAGCAGGGCGCGCGGCAGTTCAGATACGCAGTATTTT. It codes for CASRARGSSDTQYF.

V gene TRBV14 combines with J gene TRBJ2-2; 9 bases align to TRBD1. CDR1 is SGHDN, CDR2 FVKESK, per germline. The trim removed 5 bases at V and 4 bases at J, leaving 2 bases unmatched. The CDR3 spans 14 residues. This chain's CDR3 is CASSKTGGTGELFF. In nucleotides, the CDR3 is TGTGCCAGCAGCAAGACAGGGGGCACCGGGGAGCTGTTTTTT.

The CDR3 reads CAWSVDNEQFF. The DNA for the CDR3 is TGTGCCTGGAGTGTAGACAATGAGCAGTTCTTC. The chain has TRBV30 and TRBJ2-1; D gene uncertain. V dropped 0 bases and J dropped 5 bases, with 2 bases sitting between them. The CDR3 sequence is 11 residues long. Germline assignment: CDR1 GTSNPN and CDR2 SVGIG (reference sequence).

V and J are TRBV7-9 and TRBJ1-1; a weak D match, TRBD1 (5 bases). The length of the CDR3 is 14 residues. V gave up 3 bases and J gave up 4 bases, with 12 bases separating them. Germline V lookup: CDR1 SEHNR, CDR2 FQNEAQ (reference sequence). The CDR3 region is CASSFLRGGTEAFF. In nucleotides, the CDR3 is TGTGCCAGCAGCTTTTTAAGGGGCGGCACTGAAGCTTTCTTT.

The J gene is TRBJ2-7, the V gene TRBV4-1, with 8 nucleotides matching TRBD1. The CDR3 runs 15 residues. J gave up 2 bases and V 5 bases, and 8 bases lay outside the gene matches. From germline, CDR1 is MGHRA and CDR2 YSYEKL. The CDR3: CASSKTGTGTYEQYF. DNA for the CDR3: TGCGCCAGCAGCAAAACCGGGACAGGAACCTACGAGCAGTACTTC.

The chain has TRBV18 and TRBJ1-1; weak D call: TRBD1 (6 bases). The CDR3 length is 16 residues. V lost 6 bases, J lost 4 bases, and 21 bases lay in between. Looked up from germline, CDR1 is KGHSH and CDR2 is LQKENI. The CDR3 coding sequence is TGTGCCAGCTCTCAACTATTGGGGGGCCTGGGCACTGAAGCTTTCTTT. Translating gives CASSQLLGGLGTEAFF.

Only one count was recorded for this clone. This chain connects TRBV12-5 to TRBJ1-1; 7 bases line up with TRBD1. Germline-derived CDR1 and CDR2 are LGHNT and FRNRAP. CDR3 length equals 14 residues. V gave up 2 bases and J gave up 3 bases; unmatched junction bases: 3. The CDR3, as DNA: TGTGCTAGTGGTTTGACCAGGGGGGACACTGAAGCTTTCTTT. It is translated as CASGLTRGDTEAFF.

This clone was counted only a few times. This chain joins TRBV2 and TRBJ1-1; TRBD1 matches at 8 bases. The CDR3 contains 14 residues. J lost 1 base, V lost 5 bases, and 3 bases had no gene match. Germline values: CDR1 SNHLY, CDR2 FYNNEI. The CDR3 DNA is TGTGCCAGCAGTTCACAGGGGGGGAACACTGAAGCTTTCTTT. Its protein product is CASSSQGGNTEAFF.

V gene TRBV5-1 combines with J gene TRBJ1-2, with D hard to call. The CDR3 is 15 amino acids. Germline V gene data show CDR1 as SGHRS and CDR2 as YFSETQ. Deletions cut 4 bases from V and 4 bases from J, with 17 bases between. The CDR3 sequence is CASSLGGGPTYGYTF. In nucleotides, the CDR3 is TGCGCCAGCAGCCTGGGTGGCGGCCCAACCTATGGCTACACCTTC. The whole variable domain, filled in from reference TRBV5-1 and TRBJ1-2, reads KAGVTQTPRYLIKTRGQQVTLSCSPISGHRSVSWYQQTPGQGLQFLFEYFSETQRNKGNFPGRFSGRQFSNSRSEMNVSTLELGDSALYLCASSLGGGPTYGYTFGSGTRLTVV.

This chain uses TRBV11-2 with TRBJ2-7; a weak D match, TRBD1 (5 bases). This CDR3 comprises 10 residues. Per germline, CDR1 SGHAT and CDR2 FQNNGV. V was shortened by 7 bases and J by 5 bases, with 6 bases between the two germline ends. CDR3 bases: TGTGCCAGCATGGGGCACGAGCAGTACTTC. Its protein product is CASMGHEQYF.

The chain carries TRBV4-1 and TRBJ2-7, with 9 bases identical to TRBD1. The trim removed 1 base at V and 5 bases at J, leaving 6 bases unmatched. The V gene's germline CDR1 is MGHRA and CDR2 YSYEKL. The CDR3 is 15 amino acids. CDR3 protein: CASSQAGTGPHEQYF. The CDR3 DNA sequence: TGCGCCAGCAGCCAAGCCGGGACAGGGCCCCACGAGCAGTACTTC.

The chain recombines TRBV14 with TRBJ2-7; 14 nucleotides line up with TRBD2. The V segment lost 0 bases and the J segment 9 bases; nucleotides outside the gene matches: 10. Germline CDR1 is SGHDN and CDR2 is FVKESK. The CDR3 has 17 amino acids. CDR3 amino acids: CASSQDPPGLAGEGQYF. CDR3 sequence (DNA): TGTGCCAGCAGCCAAGATCCTCCGGGACTAGCGGGAGAAGGGCAGTACTTC.

The CDR3 loop reads CASSPRTVNTGELFF. Here the CDR3 DNA reads TGTGCCAGTAGTCCTCGGACAGTCAACACCGGGGAGCTGTTTTTT. The chain recombines TRBV19 with TRBJ2-2; D might be TRBD1 (6 bases). The germline V gene has CDR1 LNHDA and CDR2 SQIVND (reference sequence). The CDR3 runs 15 residues. V dropped 5 bases and J dropped 2 bases, with 12 bases sitting between them.

This chain links TRBV7-6 with TRBJ2-6, with 12 bases matching TRBD2. The germline CDR1 and CDR2 sequences are SGHVS and FNYEAQ. This CDR3 is built from 17 residues. J was trimmed by 1 base and V by 5 bases; bases with no gene match: 3. CDR3 region: CASSATSGSSGANVLTF. The DNA of the CDR3 is TGTGCCAGCAGCGCGACTAGCGGGAGTTCTGGGGCCAACGTCCTGACTTTC.

The chain has TRBV6-1 and TRBJ1-5; D remains unclear. Germline values: CDR1 MNHNS, CDR2 SASEGT. V shed 8 bases and J shed 2 bases, with 13 bases lying between them. The CDR3 consists of 14 residues. CDR3 DNA: TGTGCCAGCCGACCGTTTTTGGGCAATCAGCCCCAGCATTTT. It specifies CASRPFLGNQPQHF.

The rearrangement uses TRBV5-5 and TRBJ2-7, with D perhaps being TRBD1 or TRBD2 (5 bases each). CDR1 is SGHKS and CDR2 is YYEKEE in the germline V gene (reference sequence). The CDR3 consists of 14 residues. Trimming shortened V by 4 bases and J by 0 bases, and 11 bases separated the two germline ends. The CDR3 reads CASSPGPSSYEQYF. Written as DNA, the CDR3 is TGTGCCAGCAGCCCGGGACCCAGCTCCTACGAGCAGTACTTC.

This clone occurred once. The chain links TRBV29-1 to TRBJ2-5, with TRBD2 as a possible D gene (5 bases). The V gene's germline CDR1 is SQVTM and CDR2 ANQGSEA. This CDR3 comprises 13 residues. Trimming cost V 3 bases and J 0 bases, with 8 bases left between them. The CDR3 nucleotides read TGCAGCGTTGACTCAGCGGACCAAGAGACCCAGTACTTC. Its translation: CSVDSADQETQYF.

The J gene is TRBJ2-2, the V gene TRBV7-2, with 8 bases aligning to TRBD1. The CDR3 spans 16 residues. Germline trimming cut 2 bases from V and 4 bases from J; bases unmatched to any gene: 6. The V gene's germline CDR1 is SGHTA and CDR2 FQGNSA. CDR3 in amino acids: CASSLKWGQVTGELFF. CDR3 in DNA: TGTGCCAGCAGCTTAAAGTGGGGACAGGTCACCGGGGAGCTGTTTTTT.

J is TRBJ2-1 and V is TRBV5-6, with TRBD2 matching over 9 bases. The V gene's germline CDR1 is SGHDT and CDR2 YYEEEE. After removal of 6 bases from V and 8 bases from J, the junction contained 9 bases not matched to a gene. There are 14 residues in the CDR3. CDR3 residues: CASNPGLASDEQFF. The CDR3 region has the DNA TGTGCCAGCAACCCGGGACTAGCATCCGATGAGCAGTTCTTC. Full variable domain (rest looked up from reference TRBV5-6 and TRBJ2-1): DAGVTQSPTHLIKTRGQQVTLRCSPKSGHDTVSWYQQALGQGPQFIFQYYEEEERQRGNFPDRFSGHQFPNYSSELNVNALLLGDSALYLCASNPGLASDEQFFGPGTRLTVL.

This clone was detected a few times. The chain joins TRBV15 to TRBJ1-3; D not certain. Trimming pared 0 bases from V and 0 bases from J, leaving 12 bases between. The CDR3 covers 17 residues. Germline CDR1 and CDR2: LNHNV and YYDKDF (reference sequence). CDR3 sequence: CATSREELPSSGNTIYF. CDR3 DNA sequence: TGTGCCACCAGCAGAGAGGAACTTCCGAGCTCTGGAAACACCATATATTTT.